These 6 T cell receptor beta chains originate from one sample sequenced in a study of lymphopenia after photon versus proton radiotherapy. The assay was immunoSEQ multiplex PCR, and TCRdb's table has in-frame clones only and misses some. The sample yields roughly 76,000 clones, approximately 90% seen once. Specimen: peripheral blood, collected from a patient treated with photon-based radiotherapy. The receptors originated from a woman between 40 and 55 years old with cholangiocarcinoma.

V gene TRBV21-1 combines with J gene TRBJ1-1. TRBV21-1 is reported as a pseudogene. This CDR3 region has 15 residues. CDR3 sequence: CASSFRAREETEAFF. CDR3 in DNA: TGTGCCAGCAGCTTCCGGGCTCGGGAGGAAACTGAAGCTTTCTTT.

This chain joins TRBV28 and TRBJ1-6, with TRBD1 identical over 7 bases. CDR1 MDHEN and CDR2 SYDVKM come from the germline V gene. CDR3 length: 14 amino acids. V lost 3 bases to trimming and J lost 14 bases; unmatched junction nucleotides: 10. CDR3 amino acids: CASSFGTVIITLHF. CDR3 coding DNA: TGTGCCAGCAGTTTCGGGACAGTAATCATCACCCTCCACTTT.

This sequence joins TRBV15 and TRBJ1-5, with unresolved D. The ends were cut back, 1 base at V and 8 bases at J, with 9 bases in the middle. Germline V CDR1 and CDR2: LNHNV, YYDKDF (reference sequence). The CDR3 consists of 13 residues. CDR3 protein: CATSRVLQEPQHF. The CDR3 coding sequence is TGTGCCACCAGCAGAGTACTACAAGAGCCCCAGCATTTT.

The CDR3 spells CASRDRGEGSPLHF. For the CDR3, the DNA is TGCGCCAGCAGGGACAGGGGGGAGGGTTCACCCCTCCACTTT. The V gene is TRBV10-2, the J gene TRBJ1-6; 10 bases are a match to TRBD1. Trimming cost V 6 bases and J 9 bases; bases outside gene matches: 5. Germline assignment: CDR1 WSHSY and CDR2 SAAADI. The CDR3 covers 14 residues.

This chain uses TRBV20-1 with TRBJ2-1, with 8 bases that match TRBD2. Trimming removed 5 bases from V and 15 bases from J; junction bases left unmatched: 9. Germline CDR1 and CDR2: DFQATT and SNEGSKA (reference sequence). The length of the CDR3 is 11 residues. The CDR3 region is CSAGHERGSFF. The CDR3 DNA is TGCAGTGCTGGACATGAGCGGGGGTCGTTCTTC.

The CDR3 nucleotides are TGTGCCAGCAGCCTGACAGTCCTAACTGAAGCTTTCTTT. It encodes CASSLTVLTEAFF. This sequence joins TRBV5-5 and TRBJ1-1, with D possibly matching TRBD1 (5 bases). The germline CDR1 and CDR2 sequences are SGHKS and YYEKEE (reference sequence). The ends were cut back, 4 bases at V and 5 bases at J, with 12 bases in the middle. The CDR3 covers 13 residues.